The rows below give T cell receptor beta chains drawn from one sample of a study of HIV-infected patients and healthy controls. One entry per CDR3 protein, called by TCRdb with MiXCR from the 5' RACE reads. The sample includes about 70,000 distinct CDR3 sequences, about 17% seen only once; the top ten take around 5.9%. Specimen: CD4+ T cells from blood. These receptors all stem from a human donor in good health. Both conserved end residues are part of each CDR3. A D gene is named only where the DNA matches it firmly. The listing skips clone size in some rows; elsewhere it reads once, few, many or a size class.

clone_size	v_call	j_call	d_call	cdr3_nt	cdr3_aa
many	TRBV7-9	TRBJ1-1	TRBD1	TGTGCCAGCAGCTCTAGGACAGGGCTTGACATGAACACTGAAGCTTTCTTT	CASSSRTGLDMNTEAFF
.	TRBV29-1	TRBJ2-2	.	TGCAGCGTTCAAGAGTTAGGGGTCGCCGGGGAGCTGTTTTTT	CSVQELGVAGELFF
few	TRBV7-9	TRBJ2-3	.	TGTGCCAGCAGCCCGAAGACAGGGGTGCGGGAGGGTAGCGCAGATACGCAGTATTTT	CASSPKTGVREGSADTQYF
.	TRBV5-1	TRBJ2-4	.	TGCGCCAGCAGCTTGGGACCAGTGACCTTAGCCAAAAACATTCAGTACTTC	CASSLGPVTLAKNIQYF
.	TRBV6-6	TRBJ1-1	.	TGTGCCAGCATTCGGACCGAGTTTAACACTGAAGCTTTCTTT	CASIRTEFNTEAFF
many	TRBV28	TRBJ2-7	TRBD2	TGTGCCAGCAGTTTGGGGGGTCTAGCGGGAGTTCGGGGCGAGCAGTACTTC	CASSLGGLAGVRGEQYF
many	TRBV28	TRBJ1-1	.	TGTGCCAGCAGCCTGGACACTGAAGCTTTCTTT	CASSLDTEAFF
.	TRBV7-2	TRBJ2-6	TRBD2	TGTGCCAGCAGCTTAGTTGGCCTAGCGGGGTCTGGGGCCAACGTCCTGACTTTC	CASSLVGLAGSGANVLTF
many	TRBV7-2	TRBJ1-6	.	TGTGCCAGCAGCTTAAACAGGGTCCCTCAGTCACCCCTCCACTTT	CASSLNRVPQSPLHF
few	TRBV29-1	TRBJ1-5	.	TGCAGCGTTCTAATAAATCTCAATCAGCCCCAGCATTTT	CSVLINLNQPQHF